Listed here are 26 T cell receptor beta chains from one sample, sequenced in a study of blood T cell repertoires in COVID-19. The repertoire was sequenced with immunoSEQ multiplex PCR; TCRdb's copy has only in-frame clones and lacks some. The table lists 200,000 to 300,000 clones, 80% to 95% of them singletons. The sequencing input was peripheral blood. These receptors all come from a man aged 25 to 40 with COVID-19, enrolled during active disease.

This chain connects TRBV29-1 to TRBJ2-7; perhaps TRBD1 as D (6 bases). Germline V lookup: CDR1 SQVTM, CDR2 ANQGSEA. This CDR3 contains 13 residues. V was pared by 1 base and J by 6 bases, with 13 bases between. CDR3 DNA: TGCAGCGTTGAAGTGGAACAGGGCAGCGAGCAGTACTTC. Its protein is CSVEVEQGSEQYF.

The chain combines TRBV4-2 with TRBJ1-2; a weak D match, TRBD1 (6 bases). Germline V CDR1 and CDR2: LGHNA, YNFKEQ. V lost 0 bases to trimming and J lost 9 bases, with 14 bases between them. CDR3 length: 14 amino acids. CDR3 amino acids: CASSQDRLRDSYTF. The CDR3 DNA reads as TGTGCCAGCAGCCAAGATCGACTTAGGGACAGCTACACCTTC.

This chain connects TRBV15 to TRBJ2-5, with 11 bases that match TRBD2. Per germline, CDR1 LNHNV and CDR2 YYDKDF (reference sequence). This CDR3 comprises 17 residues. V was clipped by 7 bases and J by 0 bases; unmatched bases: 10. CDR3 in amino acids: CATTPWSSGGHQETQYF. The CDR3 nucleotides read TGTGCCACCACCCCCTGGTCTAGCGGGGGGCACCAAGAGACCCAGTACTTC.

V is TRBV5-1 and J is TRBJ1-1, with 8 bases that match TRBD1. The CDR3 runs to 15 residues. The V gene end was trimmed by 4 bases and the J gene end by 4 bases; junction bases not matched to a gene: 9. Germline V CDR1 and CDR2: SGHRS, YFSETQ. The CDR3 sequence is CASSPGGTGGTEAFF. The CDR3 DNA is TGCGCCAGCAGCCCGGGGGGTACAGGGGGCACTGAAGCTTTCTTT.

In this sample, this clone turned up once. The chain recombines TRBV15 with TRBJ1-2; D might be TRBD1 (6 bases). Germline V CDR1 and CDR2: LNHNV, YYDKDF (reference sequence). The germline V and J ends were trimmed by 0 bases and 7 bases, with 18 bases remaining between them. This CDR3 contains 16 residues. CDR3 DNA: TGTGCCACCAGCAGAGATGCGACAGGATGGGGATCTGGCTACACCTTC. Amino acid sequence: CATSRDATGWGSGYTF.

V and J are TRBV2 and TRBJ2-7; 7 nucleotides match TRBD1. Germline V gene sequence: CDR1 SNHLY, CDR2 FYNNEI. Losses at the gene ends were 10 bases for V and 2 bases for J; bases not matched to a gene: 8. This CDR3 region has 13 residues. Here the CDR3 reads CATRQGIPYEQYF. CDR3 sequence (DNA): TGTGCCACCAGACAGGGTATACCCTACGAGCAGTACTTC.

CDR3 nucleotides: TGCAGTGGTGGGTCAGGGCAAGAGACCCAGTACTTC. It encodes CSGGSGQETQYF. The chain couples TRBV29-1 to TRBJ2-5; the D gene is possibly TRBD1 (5 bases). CDR3 length: 12 amino acids. Germline assignment: CDR1 SQVTM and CDR2 ANQGSEA.

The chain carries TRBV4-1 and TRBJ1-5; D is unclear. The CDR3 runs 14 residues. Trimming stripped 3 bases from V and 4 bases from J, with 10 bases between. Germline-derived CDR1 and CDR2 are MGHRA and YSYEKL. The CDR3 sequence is CASSQEGGNQPQHF. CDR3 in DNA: TGCGCCAGCAGCCAGGAGGGTGGGAATCAGCCCCAGCATTTT.

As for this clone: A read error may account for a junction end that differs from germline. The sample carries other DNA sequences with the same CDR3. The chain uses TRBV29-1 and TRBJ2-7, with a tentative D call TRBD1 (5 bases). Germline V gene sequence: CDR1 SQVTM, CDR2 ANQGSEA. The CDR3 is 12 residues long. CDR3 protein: CSVGAGPYEQYF. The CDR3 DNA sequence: TGCAGCGTTGGGGCAGGGCCCTACGAGCAGTATTTC.

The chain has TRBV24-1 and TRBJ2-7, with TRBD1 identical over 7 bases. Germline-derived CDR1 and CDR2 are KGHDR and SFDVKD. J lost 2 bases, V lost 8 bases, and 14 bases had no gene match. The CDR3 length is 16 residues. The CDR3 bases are TGTGCCACCACCCTAGGGGGACAGAAAGTAACCTACGAGCAGTACTTC. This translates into CATTLGGQKVTYEQYF.

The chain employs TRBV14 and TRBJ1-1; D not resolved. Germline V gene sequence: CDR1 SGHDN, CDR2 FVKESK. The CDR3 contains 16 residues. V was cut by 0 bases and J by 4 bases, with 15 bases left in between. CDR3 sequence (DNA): TGTGCCAGCAGCCAAGATTTCGGGAGCCTCGCCACTGAAGCTTTCTTT. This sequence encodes CASSQDFGSLATEAFF.

CDR3 in DNA: TGTGCCAGCAGAGACAGGGTGGCGGCCTATGAGCAGTTCTTC. Residues: CASRDRVAAYEQFF. The chain uses TRBV6-5 and TRBJ2-1, with 7 bases that match TRBD1. The CDR3 has 14 residues. The germline CDR1 and CDR2 sequences are MNHEY and SVGAGI. V lost 6 bases, J lost 8 bases, and 10 bases stayed unmatched.

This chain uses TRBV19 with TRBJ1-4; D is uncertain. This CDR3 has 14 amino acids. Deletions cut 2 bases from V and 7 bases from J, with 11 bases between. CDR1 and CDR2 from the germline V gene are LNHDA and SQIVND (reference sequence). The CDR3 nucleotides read TGTGCCAGTAGTATAACCGGAGCCCCTGAAAAACTGTTTTTT. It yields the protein CASSITGAPEKLFF.

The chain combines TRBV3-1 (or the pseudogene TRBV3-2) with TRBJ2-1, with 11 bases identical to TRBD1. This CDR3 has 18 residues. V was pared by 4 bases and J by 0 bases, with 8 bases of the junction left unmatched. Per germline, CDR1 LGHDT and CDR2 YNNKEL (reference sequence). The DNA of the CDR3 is TGTGCCAGCAGCCCCCTTCCGGGACAGGGGGGCTCCTACAATGAGCAGTTCTTC. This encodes CASSPLPGQGGSYNEQFF.

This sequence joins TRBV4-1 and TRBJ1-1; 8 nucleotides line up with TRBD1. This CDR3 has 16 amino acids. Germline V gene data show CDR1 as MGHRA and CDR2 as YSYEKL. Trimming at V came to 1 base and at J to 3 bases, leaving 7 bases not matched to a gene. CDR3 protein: CASSQASQGADTEAFF. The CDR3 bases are TGCGCCAGCAGCCAAGCTAGCCAGGGGGCTGACACTGAAGCTTTCTTT.

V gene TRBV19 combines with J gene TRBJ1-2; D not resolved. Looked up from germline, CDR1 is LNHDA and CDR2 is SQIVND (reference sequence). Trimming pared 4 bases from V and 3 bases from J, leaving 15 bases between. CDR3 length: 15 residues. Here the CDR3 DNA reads TGTGCCAGTAGTACAGGCTACAGTCCCCACTATGGCTACACCTTC. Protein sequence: CASSTGYSPHYGYTF.

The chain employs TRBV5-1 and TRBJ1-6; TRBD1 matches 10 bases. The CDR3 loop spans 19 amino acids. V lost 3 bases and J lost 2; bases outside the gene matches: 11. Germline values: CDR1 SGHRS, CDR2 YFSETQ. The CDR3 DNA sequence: TGCGCCAGCAGCTCATCGGGACAGGGGATTAGAACCTATAATTCACCCCTCCACTTT. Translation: CASSSSGQGIRTYNSPLHF.

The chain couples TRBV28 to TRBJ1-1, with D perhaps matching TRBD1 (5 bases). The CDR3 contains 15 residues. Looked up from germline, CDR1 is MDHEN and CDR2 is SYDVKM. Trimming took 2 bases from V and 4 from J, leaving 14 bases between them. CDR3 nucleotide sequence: TGTGCCAGCAGTTTACCCTCGGGGGAGTCCACTGAAGCTTTCTTT. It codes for CASSLPSGESTEAFF.

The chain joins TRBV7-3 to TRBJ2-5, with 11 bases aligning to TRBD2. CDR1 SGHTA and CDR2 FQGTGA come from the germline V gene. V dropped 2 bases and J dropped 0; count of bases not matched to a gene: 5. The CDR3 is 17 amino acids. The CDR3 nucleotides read TGTGCCAGCAGCTTAGGGCTAGCGGGGGGCTACCAAGAGACCCAGTACTTC. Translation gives CASSLGLAGGYQETQYF.

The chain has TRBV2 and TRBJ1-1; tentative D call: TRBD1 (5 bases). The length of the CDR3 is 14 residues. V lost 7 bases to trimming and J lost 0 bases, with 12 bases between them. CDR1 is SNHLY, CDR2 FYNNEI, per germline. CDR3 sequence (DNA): TGTGCCAGCATCGACAGCCCAATGAACACTGAAGCTTTCTTT. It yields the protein CASIDSPMNTEAFF.

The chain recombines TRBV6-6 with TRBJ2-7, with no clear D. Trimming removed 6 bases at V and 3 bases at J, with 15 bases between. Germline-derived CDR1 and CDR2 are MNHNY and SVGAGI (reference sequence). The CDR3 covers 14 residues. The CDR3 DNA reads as TGTGCCAGCAGGGGTCGACACCTAAACTACGAGCAGTACTTC. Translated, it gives CASRGRHLNYEQYF.

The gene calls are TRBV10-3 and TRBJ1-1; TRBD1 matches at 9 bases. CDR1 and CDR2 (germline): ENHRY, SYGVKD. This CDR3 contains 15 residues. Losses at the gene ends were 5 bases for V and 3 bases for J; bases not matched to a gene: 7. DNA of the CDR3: TGTGCCATCAGTCAGACCGGACAGGGGTACACTGAAGCTTTCTTT. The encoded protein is CAISQTGQGYTEAFF.

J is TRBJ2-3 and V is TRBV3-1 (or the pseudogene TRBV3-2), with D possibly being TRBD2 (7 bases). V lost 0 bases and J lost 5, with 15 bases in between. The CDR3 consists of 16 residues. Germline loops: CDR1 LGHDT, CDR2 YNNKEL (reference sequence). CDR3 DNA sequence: TGTGCCAGCAGCCAAGATCCGGGGGGCTGGTTAGATACGCAGTATTTT. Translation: CASSQDPGGWLDTQYF.

The CDR3 DNA is TGTGCCAGTGGCGGGACAGGGGGACTCACAGATACGCAGTATTTT. Encoded protein: CASGGTGGLTDTQYF. The chain couples TRBV19 to TRBJ2-3; TRBD1 matches 11 bases. Per germline, CDR1 LNHDA and CDR2 SQIVND (reference sequence). There are 15 residues in the CDR3. V trimming: 8 bases; J trimming: 2 bases; junction bases outside the gene matches: 6.

Written as DNA, the CDR3 is TGCAGCGTAACTAGCGGGGGGCGGGGTGAGCAGTTCTTC. This translates into CSVTSGGRGEQFF. The chain combines TRBV29-1 with TRBJ2-1, with 12 bases lining up with TRBD2. The trim removed 6 bases at V and 9 bases at J, leaving 6 bases unmatched. Germline loops: CDR1 SQVTM, CDR2 ANQGSEA. This CDR3 has 13 residues.

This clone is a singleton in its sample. DNA of the CDR3: TGTGCCAGTAGTCCACGGGGGTCAACTAATGAAAAACTGTTTTTT. Translation gives CASSPRGSTNEKLFF. The rearrangement uses TRBV19 and TRBJ1-4, with a tentative D call TRBD1 (5 bases). Germline V gives CDR1 LNHDA, CDR2 SQIVND (reference sequence). The CDR3 consists of 15 residues. The V end was cut by 5 bases, the J end by 0 bases, with 10 bases between.